The 19 T cell receptor beta chains listed next were all sequenced from one sample in a study of blood T cell repertoires in COVID-19. Method: immunoSEQ multiplex PCR; TCRdb's copy keeps in-frame clones and lacks some. The sample has about 120,000 clones, about four fifths seen once. Sequencing was done on a sample of PBMCs or T cells enriched from blood (not recorded which). The receptors originated from a woman aged 25 to 39 who had recovered from COVID-19.

The V gene is TRBV28, the J gene TRBJ1-6; tentatively, D is TRBD1 (5 bases). CDR3 length: 14 residues. The ends were cut back, 7 bases at V and 5 bases at J, with 12 bases in the middle. Germline V lookup: CDR1 MDHEN, CDR2 SYDVKM. Here the CDR3 DNA reads TGTGCCAGCACTAGGTGGGGGGATAATTCACCCCTCCACTTT. Translating gives CASTRWGDNSPLHF.

This chain connects TRBV19 to TRBJ1-3; TRBD1 is a possible D gene (5 bases). The length of the CDR3 is 14 residues. V lost 8 bases and J lost 0, with 11 bases in between. Germline CDR1 LNHDA, CDR2 SQIVND (reference sequence). The CDR3 here is CASQGRVSGNTIYF. As DNA, the CDR3 is TGTGCCAGTCAGGGTAGGGTCTCTGGAAACACCATATATTTT.

The V gene is TRBV28, the J gene TRBJ1-4; D is undetermined. Between the trimmed V and J ends, which lost 5 bases and 8 bases, there was a span of 6 bases. CDR3 size: 11 residues. CDR1 MDHEN and CDR2 SYDVKM come from the germline V gene. The CDR3 DNA is TGTGCCAGCAGTCCTCGGGAAAAACTGTTTTTT. This codes for CASSPREKLFF.

The rearrangement joins TRBV4-1 to TRBJ1-6; tentative D call: TRBD1 (6 bases). Trimming left V 4 bases short and J 0 bases short, with 16 bases between. The CDR3 runs to 18 residues. CDR1 is MGHRA, CDR2 YSYEKL, per germline. The CDR3: CASSLEDSQSSYNSPLHF. The CDR3 DNA is TGCGCCAGCAGCCTAGAGGACAGCCAAAGCTCCTATAATTCACCCCTCCACTTT.

The chain employs TRBV2 and TRBJ2-7, with TRBD1 identical over 10 bases. The V gene end was trimmed by 6 bases and the J gene end by 0 bases; junction bases not matched to a gene: 5. Germline V CDR1 and CDR2: SNHLY, FYNNEI. This CDR3 is 15 amino acids long. Here the CDR3 DNA reads TGTGCCAGCAGCTCACGGACAGGGGGCTCCTACGAGCAGTACTTC. It translates to CASSSRTGGSYEQYF.

V is TRBV4-2 and J is TRBJ2-1; 14 positions agree with TRBD2. Germline CDR1 reads LGHNA; CDR2 reads YNFKEQ. Trimming removed 4 bases from V and 4 bases from J; junction bases left unmatched: 6. CDR3 size: 17 residues. CDR3 nucleotide sequence: TGTGCCAGCAGCCCGGGACTAGCGGGAGTGTCTTACAATGAGCAGTTCTTC. It translates to CASSPGLAGVSYNEQFF.

This chain uses TRBV5-5 with TRBJ1-5; tentative D call: TRBD1 (6 bases). This CDR3 comprises 15 residues. In germline, CDR1 is SGHKS, CDR2 YYEKEE (reference sequence). Trimming took off 4 bases at V and 1 base at J, with 12 bases between the two ends. Here the CDR3 reads CASSLLQGSNQPQHF. CDR3 DNA sequence: TGTGCCAGCAGCCTGTTACAGGGAAGCAATCAGCCCCAGCATTTT.

The chain is built from TRBV2 and TRBJ1-3, with D perhaps TRBD1 (6 bases). Trimming took 6 bases from V and 2 from J, leaving 14 bases between them. This CDR3 has 15 amino acids. CDR1 and CDR2 (germline): SNHLY, FYNNEI. In DNA form, the CDR3 reads TGTGCCAGCAGGAAAAACAGGGAAGCTGGAAACACCATATATTTT. Translation: CASRKNREAGNTIYF.

The chain joins TRBV24-1 to TRBJ2-1, with 13 bases that match TRBD2. V trimming: 5 bases; J trimming: 1 base; junction bases outside the gene matches: 7. The CDR3 contains 18 residues. Germline V gene lookup returns CDR1 KGHDR and CDR2 SFDVKD. As DNA, the CDR3 is TGTGCCACCAGTGCAGGACTAGCGGGAGTTCTTTCCTACAATGAGCAGTTCTTC. The encoded protein is CATSAGLAGVLSYNEQFF.

This rearrangement joins TRBV2 to TRBJ1-3; tentatively, D is TRBD1 (5 bases). The V gene lost 8 bases and the J gene lost 0 bases, with 11 bases spanning the gap. Germline CDR1 is SNHLY and CDR2 is FYNNEI. This CDR3 is 14 amino acids long. CDR3 nucleotide sequence: TGTGCCAGCTCACGGGACTTCTCTGGAAACACCATATATTTT. This codes for CASSRDFSGNTIYF.

V is TRBV4-3 and J is TRBJ2-6; 8 nucleotides agree with TRBD2. Germline V CDR1 and CDR2: LGHNA, YSLEER. The CDR3 length is 17 residues. Trimming removed 1 base from V and 0 bases from J; junction bases left unmatched: 2. DNA of the CDR3: TGCGCCAGCAGCCAAGGGACTAGCAGCTCTGGGGCCAACGTCCTGACTTTC. This gives the protein CASSQGTSSSGANVLTF.

This chain joins TRBV28 and TRBJ2-4; D unresolved. The CDR3 consists of 13 residues. Germline CDR1 reads MDHEN; CDR2 reads SYDVKM. V lost 2 bases and J 11 bases, leaving 13 bases between the germline ends. CDR3 DNA: TGTGCCAGCAGTTTAATTCAGGTTTCCTTTCAGTACTTC. It is translated as CASSLIQVSFQYF.

The DNA for the CDR3 is TGCGCCAGCAGCCCGGGGGGGCCTTCAACTAATGAAAAACTGTTTTTT. Amino acids: CASSPGGPSTNEKLFF. This chain links TRBV5-1 with TRBJ1-4; TRBD1 is a possible D gene (6 bases). The CDR3 runs to 16 residues. V shed 4 bases and J shed 0 bases, with 13 bases lying between them. Looked up from germline, CDR1 is SGHRS and CDR2 is YFSETQ.

This chain uses TRBV7-8 with TRBJ2-7, with 12 bases fitting TRBD1. The CDR3 contains 15 residues. V was clipped by 6 bases and J by 6 bases; unmatched bases: 9. Germline CDR1 and CDR2: SGHVS and FQNEAQ. The CDR3 protein is CASRKPGQGAGEQYF. The CDR3, as DNA: TGTGCCAGCAGGAAACCGGGACAGGGGGCCGGCGAGCAGTACTTC.

The rearrangement uses TRBV11-2 and TRBJ2-1, with D perhaps matching TRBD2 (6 bases). The germline CDR1 and CDR2 sequences are SGHAT and FQNNGV. The CDR3 loop spans 18 amino acids. Trimming took 0 bases from V and 2 from J, leaving 17 bases between them. The CDR3 loop reads CASSLDFGRSGAYNEQFF. The CDR3 DNA follows: TGTGCCAGCAGCTTAGACTTCGGGCGTAGCGGAGCCTACAATGAGCAGTTCTTC.

The V call is TRBV11-2, the J call TRBJ2-3; D gene ambiguous. The germline gives CDR1 SGHAT, CDR2 FQNNGV. V lost 5 bases, J lost 0 bases, and 9 bases lay in between. There are 14 residues in the CDR3. CDR3 sequence reads: CASSLTTSTDTQYF. The CDR3, as DNA: TGTGCCAGCAGCCTGACAACTAGCACAGATACGCAGTATTTT.

The genes are TRBV9 and TRBJ1-4; 9 positions agree with TRBD1. The CDR3 runs to 14 residues. Germline values: CDR1 SGDLS, CDR2 YYNGEE. V lost 4 bases to trimming and J lost 8 bases; unmatched junction nucleotides: 6. The CDR3 DNA reads TGTGCCAGCAGCTCGACAGGGGGTCGGGAAAAACTGTTTTTT. This sequence encodes CASSSTGGREKLFF.

The chain joins TRBV9 to TRBJ2-3; 13 bases are a match to TRBD2. Germline CDR1 is SGDLS and CDR2 is YYNGEE. Losses at the gene ends were 4 bases for V and 2 bases for J; bases not matched to a gene: 4. This CDR3 has 16 amino acids. The CDR3 spells CASSWGLAGLTDTQYF. The CDR3 DNA is TGTGCCAGCAGCTGGGGACTAGCGGGACTCACAGATACGCAGTATTTT.

This sequence joins TRBV29-1 and TRBJ2-3; possible D gene TRBD2, 7 bases. V was cut by 3 bases and J by 3 bases, with 22 bases left in between. The CDR3 extends over 17 amino acids. Per the germline V gene, CDR1 is SQVTM and CDR2 is ANQGSEA. The CDR3 nucleotides read TGCAGCGTTGAGGTGCAGGGAGGGCGAGGGGGGACAGATACGCAGTATTTT. This codes for CSVEVQGGRGGTDTQYF.